Listed here are 27 T cell receptor beta chains from one sample, sequenced in a study of blood T cell repertoires in COVID-19 (dated by TCRdb to 2018 to 2021). To prepare the library, the immunoSEQ multiplex PCR assay was applied. In its TCRdb copy, this immuneACCESS table keeps in-frame sequences only and misses some clones. Where compared with another copy, unresolved V genes explain less than half of these, and the others have no known cause. The sample table contains about 380,000 clones; only one count was recorded for 90% of them. Around 6.3% of the sample goes to the ten largest clones. The sequencing sample was made of peripheral blood. These TCRs come from a man younger than 35 with active or convalescent COVID-19.

The table lists this clone with a few counts. The rearrangement joins TRBV3-1 (or the pseudogene TRBV3-2) to TRBJ1-2; possibly TRBD1 for D (6 bases). The V and J ends lost 8 bases and 6 bases respectively, with 22 bases between them. CDR1 and CDR2 (germline): LGHDT, YNNKEL (reference sequence). The CDR3 consists of 15 residues. Here the CDR3 reads CASPPRGWVVHGYTF. In nucleotides, the CDR3 is TGTGCCAGCCCCCCGAGGGGGTGGGTGGTACATGGCTACACCTTC.

The genes are TRBV12-3 or TRBV12-4 and TRBJ2-7; D is ambiguous. Trimming took off 6 bases at V and 0 bases at J, with 9 bases between the two ends. The CDR3 is 13 residues long. The CDR3 DNA reads TGTGCCAGCAGCCCCGAGGACTCCTACGAGCAGTACTTC. This codes for CASSPEDSYEQYF.

V gene TRBV4-1 combines with J gene TRBJ2-5; D might be TRBD2 (6 bases). The V end was cut by 0 bases, the J end by 1 base, with 9 bases between. Germline V gene sequence: CDR1 MGHRA, CDR2 YSYEKL. The CDR3 runs 15 residues. The CDR3 sequence is CASSQDGSPQETQYF. As DNA, the CDR3 is TGCGCCAGCAGCCAAGACGGGAGCCCCCAAGAGACCCAGTACTTC.

This clone was detected once. The chain uses TRBV6-2 or TRBV6-3 and TRBJ1-1; no definite D call. The CDR3 spans 13 residues. Trimming left V 2 bases short and J 7 bases short, with 11 bases between. In germline, CDR1 is MNHEY, CDR2 SVGEGT. This CDR3 is CASSYRQAYEAFF. In DNA, the CDR3 is TGTGCCAGCAGTTACCGGCAGGCGTATGAAGCTTTCTTT.

This chain connects TRBV19 to TRBJ1-1, with no clear D. The CDR3 runs to 12 residues. The ends were cut back, 3 bases at V and 11 bases at J, with 13 bases in the middle. CDR1 is LNHDA and CDR2 is SQIVND in the germline V gene (reference sequence). Written as DNA, the CDR3 is TGTGCCAGTAGTATCACCGGGGTTACGGCTTTCTTT. Translated, it gives CASSITGVTAFF. The whole variable domain, remainder taken from reference TRBV19 and TRBJ1-1, is DGGITQSPKYLFRKEGQNVTLSCEQNLNHDAMYWYRQDPGQGLRLIYYSQIVNDFQKGDIAEGYSVSREKKESFPLTVTSAQKNPTAFYLCASSITGVTAFFGQGTRLTVV.

This chain's CDR3 is CASSQEYGSGNTIYF. CDR3 DNA sequence: TGTGCCAGCAGCCAAGAGTACGGCTCTGGAAACACCATATATTTT. V usage is TRBV4-2 and J usage is TRBJ1-3; D call uncertain. Germline V gene sequence: CDR1 LGHNA, CDR2 YNFKEQ. Trimming took 0 bases from V and 0 from J, leaving 6 bases between them. The CDR3 is made up of 15 amino acids.

This rearrangement joins TRBV5-5 to TRBJ2-5, with TRBD2 as a possible D gene (5 bases). Trimming removed 0 bases from V and 1 base from J, with 7 bases in between. The CDR3 covers 14 residues. The germline V gene encodes CDR1 SGHKS and CDR2 YYEKEE (reference sequence). In DNA form, the CDR3 reads TGTGCCAGCAGCTTGGGACTATTCCAAGAGACCCAGTACTTC. Its protein is CASSLGLFQETQYF.

The CDR3 reads CASSAGQSGNQPQHF. CDR3 DNA sequence: TGTGCCAGCAGCGCGGGACAGTCGGGCAATCAGCCCCAGCATTTT. J is TRBJ1-5 and V is TRBV5-8; 7 bases match TRBD1. This CDR3 contains 15 residues. V lost 4 bases and J lost 2; bases outside the gene matches: 6. Germline CDR1 SGHTS, CDR2 YDEGEE.

This clone was recorded once. CDR3 bases: TGTGCCAGCAGTTTTTCAGGGTCCGAGGTTGAAGCTTTCTTT. This codes for CASSFSGSEVEAFF. The rearrangement uses TRBV6-2 or TRBV6-3 and TRBJ1-1; D perhaps matches TRBD1 (5 bases). This CDR3 has 14 amino acids. CDR1 is MNHEY, CDR2 SVGEGT, per germline. Trimming cost V 4 bases and J 7 bases, with 16 bases left between them.

The chain recombines TRBV19 with TRBJ1-2, with TRBD1 matching 9 bases. The length of the CDR3 is 14 residues. Losses at the gene ends were 5 bases for V and 5 bases for J; bases not matched to a gene: 6. In germline, CDR1 is LNHDA, CDR2 SQIVND (reference sequence). For the CDR3, the DNA is TGTGCCAGTAGTGCCGGGACAGGGCTTTATGGCTACACCTTC. Translated, it gives CASSAGTGLYGYTF. The whole variable domain, remainder taken from reference TRBV19 and TRBJ1-2, is DGGITQSPKYLFRKEGQNVTLSCEQNLNHDAMYWYRQDPGQGLRLIYYSQIVNDFQKGDIAEGYSVSREKKESFPLTVTSAQKNPTAFYLCASSAGTGLYGYTFGSGTRLTVV.

The chain recombines TRBV3-1 (or the pseudogene TRBV3-2) with TRBJ2-6; D possibly corresponds to TRBD1 (5 bases). Between the trimmed V and J ends, which lost 4 bases and 0 bases, there was a span of 22 bases. The CDR3 covers 20 residues. Germline V gene data show CDR1 as LGHDT and CDR2 as YNNKEL (reference sequence). The CDR3 loop is CASSPRGSKGESSGANVLTF. Written as DNA, the CDR3 is TGTGCCAGCAGCCCAAGGGGAAGTAAGGGTGAAAGCTCTGGGGCCAACGTCCTGACTTTC.

This clone was counted between two and nine times. This sequence joins TRBV25-1 and TRBJ1-4; 9 bases match TRBD1. This CDR3 is 16 amino acids long. J lost 4 bases, V lost 2 bases, and 5 bases had no gene match. The germline V gene encodes CDR1 MGHDK and CDR2 SYGVNS. The CDR3 DNA sequence: TGTGCCAGCAGTGAACCCGGGACAGGGCTTAATGAAAAACTGTTTTTT. As protein: CASSEPGTGLNEKLFF.

This clone was observed a single time. This sequence joins TRBV7-3 and TRBJ1-1; D not certain. CDR3 length equals 13 residues. Trimming cost V 2 bases and J 4 bases, with 8 bases left between them. The germline V gene encodes CDR1 SGHTA and CDR2 FQGTGA. The chain's CDR3 is CASSLQGSTEAFF. The CDR3 DNA reads as TGTGCCAGCAGCTTACAAGGGAGCACTGAAGCTTTCTTT.

The chain joins TRBV4-1 to TRBJ2-7; the D gene is possibly TRBD1 (5 bases). The germline CDR1 and CDR2 sequences are MGHRA and YSYEKL. V lost 1 base, J lost 0 bases, and 7 bases lay in between. CDR3 size: 14 residues. The CDR3 protein is CASSQGQSSYEQYF. DNA of the CDR3: TGCGCCAGCAGCCAAGGACAGAGCTCCTACGAGCAGTACTTC.

The chain recombines TRBV7-8 with TRBJ1-1; possible D gene TRBD1, 6 bases. The germline gives CDR1 SGHVS, CDR2 FQNEAQ. The CDR3 loop spans 15 amino acids. V shed 2 bases and J shed 8 bases, with 18 bases lying between them. The CDR3 bases are TGTGCCAGCAGCTTACCCCGACAGGCAGGCAGGGAAGCTTTCTTT. It translates to CASSLPRQAGREAFF.

The chain employs TRBV7-8 and TRBJ2-6; a weak D match, TRBD1 (5 bases). Trimming took 5 bases from V and 4 from J, leaving 12 bases between them. Germline CDR1 and CDR2: SGHVS and FQNEAQ. The length of the CDR3 is 15 residues. The CDR3 spells CASSLRVAGANVLTF. The DNA of the CDR3 is TGTGCCAGCAGCCTCAGGGTAGCAGGGGCCAACGTCCTGACTTTC.

This clone is a singleton in its sample. The genes are TRBV2 and TRBJ1-2, with 7 bases aligning to TRBD1. Germline values: CDR1 SNHLY, CDR2 FYNNEI. The J segment lost 8 bases and the V segment lost 6 bases, leaving 9 bases of the junction unmatched. The CDR3 consists of 13 residues. The CDR3 sequence: CASREQGLGGYTF. The CDR3 DNA reads TGTGCCAGCAGGGAACAGGGGCTAGGGGGCTACACCTTC.

This clone occurred a few times. Its ends do not fully match the called genes, so a read error is possible. The chain couples TRBV7-7 to TRBJ1-1, with unresolved D. In germline, CDR1 is SSHAT, CDR2 FNYEAQ (reference sequence). The CDR3 covers 14 residues. The chain's CDR3 is CASSYLTGNTEAFF. The CDR3 DNA is TGTGCTAGCAGCTATTTGACGGGGAACACTGAAGCTTTCTTT.

CDR3: CASSLYGSSYEQYF. Here the CDR3 DNA reads TGTGCCAGCAGTTTATATGGGAGCTCCTACGAGCAGTACTTC. The chain links TRBV27 to TRBJ2-7, with D tentatively TRBD2 (5 bases). Between the trimmed V and J ends, which lost 1 base and 0 bases, there was a span of 7 bases. Germline assignment: CDR1 MNHEY and CDR2 SMNVEV (reference sequence). This CDR3 is 14 amino acids long.

As for this clone: Within the sample, other DNA sequences also encode this same CDR3. V is TRBV9 and J is TRBJ1-5; TRBD1 agrees at 7 bases. V was pared by 2 bases and J by 4 bases, with 6 bases of the junction left unmatched. This CDR3 region has 15 residues. Looked up from germline, CDR1 is SGDLS and CDR2 is YYNGEE. The DNA of the CDR3 is TGTGCCAGCAGCGTGGAGGGACAGAGTAATCAGCCCCAGCATTTT. This sequence encodes CASSVEGQSNQPQHF.

The V call is TRBV18, the J call TRBJ2-2; tentatively, D is TRBD1 (5 bases). Germline assignment: CDR1 KGHSH and CDR2 LQKENI. This CDR3 contains 13 residues. Deletions cut 6 bases from V and 5 bases from J, with 10 bases between. The CDR3 sequence: CASSLDMTGELFF. In DNA, the CDR3 is TGTGCCAGCTCTCTGGACATGACCGGGGAGCTGTTTTTT.

This clone has just one count. V usage is TRBV27 and J usage is TRBJ2-7; D possibly corresponds to TRBD1 (6 bases). Germline-derived CDR1 and CDR2 are MNHEY and SMNVEV (reference sequence). The germline V and J ends were trimmed by 6 bases and 2 bases, with 20 bases remaining between them. The CDR3 sequence is 16 residues long. The CDR3 bases are TGTGCCAGCAGCCGGCCCCCGACAGGACTCCCCTACGAGCAGTACTTC. As protein: CASSRPPTGLPYEQYF.

The chain is built from TRBV5-8 and TRBJ1-1; TRBD1 is a possible D gene (6 bases). Germline loops: CDR1 SGHTS, CDR2 YDEGEE. Trimming removed 0 bases from V and 5 bases from J, with 14 bases in between. There are 15 residues in the CDR3. CDR3 DNA: TGTGCCAGCAGCTTGGGGGGGGGCAGGGAAACTGAAGCTTTCTTT. Protein product: CASSLGGGRETEAFF.

The chain is built from TRBV25-1 and TRBJ2-7; 9 nucleotides line up with TRBD1. The V gene end was trimmed by 5 bases and the J gene end by 3 bases; junction bases not matched to a gene: 5. Germline values: CDR1 MGHDK, CDR2 SYGVNS. The CDR3 sequence is 14 residues long. The CDR3 reads CASSIGTGHYEQYF. The CDR3 region has the DNA TGTGCCAGCAGTATAGGGACAGGGCACTACGAGCAGTACTTC.

The chain links TRBV27 to TRBJ1-1; no firm D call. Germline CDR1 is MNHEY and CDR2 is SMNVEV (reference sequence). CDR3 length: 13 amino acids. Trimming removed 5 bases from V and 5 bases from J, with 12 bases in between. Here the CDR3 DNA reads TGTGCCAGCAGTCTCAGACTGTTTACTGAAGCTTTCTTT. Amino acid sequence: CASSLRLFTEAFF.

The chain is built from TRBV7-9 and TRBJ2-2; 11 nucleotides agree with TRBD2. Germline V gene data show CDR1 as SEHNR and CDR2 as FQNEAQ (reference sequence). Trimming took 6 bases from V and 5 from J; bases not matched to a gene: 5. CDR3 length: 15 residues. Here the CDR3 DNA reads TGTGCCAGCAGTCGGGGACTAGCGGATACCGGGGAGCTGTTTTTT. This translates into CASSRGLADTGELFF. The complete variable domain, with remaining parts taken from reference TRBV7-9 and TRBJ2-2, reads DTGVSQNPRHKITKRGQNVTFRCDPISEHNRLYWYRQTLGQGPEFLTYFQNEAQLEKSRLLSDRFSAERPKGSFSTLEIQRTEQGDSAMYLCASSRGLADTGELFFGEGSRLTVL.

CDR3: CASSTPGVGNQPQHF. CDR3 in DNA: TGTGCCAGCTCTACCCCAGGGGTTGGCAATCAGCCCCAGCATTTT. The genes are TRBV2 and TRBJ1-5, with a weak D call TRBD1 (6 bases). In germline, CDR1 is SNHLY, CDR2 FYNNEI. Trimming left V 8 bases short and J 2 bases short, with 16 bases between. This CDR3 has 15 amino acids. Supplemented by reference TRBV2 and TRBJ1-5, the full variable domain reads EPEVTQTPSHQVTQMGQEVILRCVPISNHLYFYWYRQILGQKVEFLVSFYNNEISEKSEIFDDQFSVERPDGSNFTLKIRSTKLEDSAMYFCASSTPGVGNQPQHFGDGTRLSIL.